This TCR beta chain was captured by sequencing in a study of cytomegalovirus exposure and HLA in healthy donors. 60 Vbeta and 13 Jbeta primers were used in PCR. Produced via immunoSEQ multiplex PCR; TCRdb's table is partial and in-frame only. The sample has over 65,000 clones, around 75% seen once. The CDR3 contains 15 residues. Trimming shortened V by 2 bases and J by 0 bases, and 8 bases separated the two germline ends. Germline CDR1 is LNHDA and CDR2 is SQIVND (reference sequence). The TCR sequence derives from a man aged 40-50 years in good health and CMV-seronegative. Sequencing was carried out using PBMCs. The rearrangement uses TRBV19 and TRBJ1-5; D remains unclear. Here the CDR3 DNA reads TGTGCCAGTAGTATAAATGGAGCTAGCAATCAGCCCCAGCATTTT. It encodes CASSINGASNQPQHF. Complete variable domain (other parts from reference TRBV19 and TRBJ1-5): DGGITQSPKYLFRKEGQNVTLSCEQNLNHDAMYWYRQDPGQGLRLIYYSQIVNDFQKGDIAEGYSVSREKKESFPLTVTSAQKNPTAFYLCASSINGASNQPQHFGDGTRLSIL.